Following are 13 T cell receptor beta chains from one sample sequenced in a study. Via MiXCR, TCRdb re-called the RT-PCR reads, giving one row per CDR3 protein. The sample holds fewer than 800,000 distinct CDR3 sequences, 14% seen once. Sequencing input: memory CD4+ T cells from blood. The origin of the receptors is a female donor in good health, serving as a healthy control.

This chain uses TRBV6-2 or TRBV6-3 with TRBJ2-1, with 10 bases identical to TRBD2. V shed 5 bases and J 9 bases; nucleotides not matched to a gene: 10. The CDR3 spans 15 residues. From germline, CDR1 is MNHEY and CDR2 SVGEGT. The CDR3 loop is CASSRVAGGSIEQFF. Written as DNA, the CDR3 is TGTGCCAGCAGTCGCGTAGCGGGGGGTTCGATTGAGCAGTTCTTC.

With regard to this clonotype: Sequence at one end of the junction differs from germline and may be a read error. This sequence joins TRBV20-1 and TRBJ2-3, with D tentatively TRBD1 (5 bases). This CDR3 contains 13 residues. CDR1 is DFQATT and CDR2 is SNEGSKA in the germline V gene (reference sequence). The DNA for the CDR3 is TGCAGTGCTAGGGGGCGGAGCCCAGATACGCAGAATTTT. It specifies CSARGRSPDTQNF.

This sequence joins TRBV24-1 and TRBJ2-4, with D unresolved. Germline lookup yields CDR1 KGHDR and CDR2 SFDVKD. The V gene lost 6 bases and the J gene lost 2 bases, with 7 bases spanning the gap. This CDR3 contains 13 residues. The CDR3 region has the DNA TGTGCCACCAGTCCCGGGTCCAAAAACATTCAGTACTTC. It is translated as CATSPGSKNIQYF.

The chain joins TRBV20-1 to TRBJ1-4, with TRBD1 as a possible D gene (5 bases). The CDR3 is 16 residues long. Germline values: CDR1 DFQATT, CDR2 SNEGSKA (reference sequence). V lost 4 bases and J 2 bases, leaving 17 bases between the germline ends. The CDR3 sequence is CSATGGQGGTNEKLFF. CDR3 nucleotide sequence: TGCAGTGCTACAGGAGGGCAGGGTGGGACTAATGAAAAACTGTTTTTT.

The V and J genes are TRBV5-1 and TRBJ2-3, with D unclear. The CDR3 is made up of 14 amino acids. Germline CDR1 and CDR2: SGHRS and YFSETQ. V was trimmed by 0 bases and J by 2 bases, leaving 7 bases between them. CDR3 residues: CASSLALYTDTQYF. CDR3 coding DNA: TGCGCCAGCAGCTTGGCGCTATACACAGATACGCAGTATTTT.

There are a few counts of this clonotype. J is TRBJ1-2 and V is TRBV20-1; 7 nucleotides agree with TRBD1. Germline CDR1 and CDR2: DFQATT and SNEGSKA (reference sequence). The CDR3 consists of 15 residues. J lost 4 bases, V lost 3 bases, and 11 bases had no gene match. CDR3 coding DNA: TGCAGTGCTAGCCTCCTGGGACAGTCATTCTATGGCTACACCTTC. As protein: CSASLLGQSFYGYTF.

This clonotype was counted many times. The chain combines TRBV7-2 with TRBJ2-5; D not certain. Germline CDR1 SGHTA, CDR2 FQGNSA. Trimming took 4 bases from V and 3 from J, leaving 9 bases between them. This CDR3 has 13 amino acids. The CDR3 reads CASSSHYEETQYF. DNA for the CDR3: TGTGCCAGCAGCTCCCACTACGAAGAGACCCAGTACTTC.

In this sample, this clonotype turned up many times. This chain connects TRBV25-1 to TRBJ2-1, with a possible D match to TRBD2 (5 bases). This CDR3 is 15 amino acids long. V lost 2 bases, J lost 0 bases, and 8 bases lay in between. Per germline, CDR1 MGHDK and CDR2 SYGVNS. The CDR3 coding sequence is TGTGCCAGCAGTGAACCCCGGGGCTCCTACAATGAGCAGTTCTTC. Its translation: CASSEPRGSYNEQFF. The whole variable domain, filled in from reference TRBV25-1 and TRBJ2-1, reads EADIYQTPRYLVIGTGKKITLECSQTMGHDKMYWYQQDPGMELHLIHYSYGVNSTEKGDLSSESTVSRIRTEHFPLTLESARPSHTSQYLCASSEPRGSYNEQFFGPGTRLTVL.

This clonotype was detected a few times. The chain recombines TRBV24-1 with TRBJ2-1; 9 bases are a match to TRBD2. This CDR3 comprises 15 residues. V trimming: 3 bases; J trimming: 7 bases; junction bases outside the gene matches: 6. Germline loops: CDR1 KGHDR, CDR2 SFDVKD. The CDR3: CATSDIVAGVNEQFF. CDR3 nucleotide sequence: TGTGCCACCAGTGATATCGTAGCGGGAGTGAATGAGCAGTTCTTC.

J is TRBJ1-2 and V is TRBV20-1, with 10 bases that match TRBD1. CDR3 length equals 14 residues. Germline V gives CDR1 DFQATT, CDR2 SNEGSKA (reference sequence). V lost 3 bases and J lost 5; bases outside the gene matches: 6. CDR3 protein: CSARDRGLGYGYTF. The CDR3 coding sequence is TGCAGTGCTAGGGACAGGGGGTTGGGTTATGGCTACACCTTC.

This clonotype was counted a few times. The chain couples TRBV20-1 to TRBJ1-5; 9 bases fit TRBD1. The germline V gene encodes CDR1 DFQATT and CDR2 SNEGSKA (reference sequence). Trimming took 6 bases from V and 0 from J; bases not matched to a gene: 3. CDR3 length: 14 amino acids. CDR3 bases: TGCAGTGCCCCGGACAGGGGTAGCAATCAGCCCCAGCATTTT. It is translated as CSAPDRGSNQPQHF.

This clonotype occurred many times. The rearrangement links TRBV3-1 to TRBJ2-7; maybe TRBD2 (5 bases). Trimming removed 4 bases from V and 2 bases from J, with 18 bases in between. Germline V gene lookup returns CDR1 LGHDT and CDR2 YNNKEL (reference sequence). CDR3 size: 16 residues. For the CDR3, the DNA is TGTGCCAGCAGCCGCAATCTGGGAGCGGTTGCCTACGAGCAGTACTTC. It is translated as CASSRNLGAVAYEQYF.

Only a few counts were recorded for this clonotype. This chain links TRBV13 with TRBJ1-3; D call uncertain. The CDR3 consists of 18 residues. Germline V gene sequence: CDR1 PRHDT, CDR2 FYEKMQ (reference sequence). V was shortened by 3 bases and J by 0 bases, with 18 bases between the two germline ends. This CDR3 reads CASSFRPIGRTSGNTIYF. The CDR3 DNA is TGTGCCAGCAGCTTTCGACCGATTGGCCGCACCTCTGGAAACACCATATATTTT.